This T cell receptor beta chain stems from a study of T cells after posttransplantation cyclophosphamide (dated by TCRdb to about 2016). Some background on the complete study: Using TRB sequencing, the study followed how the T cell repertoire rebuilt after myeloablative bone marrow transplantation with posttransplantation cyclophosphamide given as GVHD prophylaxis. Blood from all 35 or so PTCy patients who had 1-year posttransplant specimens underwent TRB sequencing. TRB sequencing was also done on up to about 3 additional blood samples from 2 to 5.2 years after transplant in 3 patients, and on pretransplant blood from a handful of patients. Antigen receptor sequencing was done on samples from 35 PTCy-treated patients and from 15 to 20 related bone marrow donors of those patients. TRA and TRB clonality were tightly correlated in 10 or so samples, so subsequent TCR analyses focused on TRB only. Public TRB sequences were checked against a database of over 3,500 sequences associated with responses to pathogens, tumor antigens, self-antigens and alloantigens.

Notes on this clone: Its binding antigen is unknown. Base qualities were left out, and no much larger clone turns up one base away.

Overall results and qualifications from the work: Across 40 to 55 patients, TRB clonality was highly associated with recipient CMV seropositivity and CMV reactivation, and diversity in PTCy patients was similar to diversity in CNI/methotrexate controls. The TRB repertoires of T cells infiltrating skin or the GI tract showed only limited overlap with the TRB repertoires found in blood. At 1-2 months, donor-recipient similarity was low but rose over the first year, and the later blood repertoires were often dominated by donor CD8+ memory clones.

The PTCy-treated patients were drawn from a prospective, multi-institutional clinical trial. Peripheral blood and bone marrow mononuclear cells were isolated by Ficoll-Hypaque density centrifugation and cryopreserved. Genomic DNA was the input for TRB sequencing, which was run either with the immunoSEQ assay at survey resolution or with the hsTCRB kit. For the original study's pipeline: Initial read processing used immunoSEQ software, and repertoire analyses used the LymphoSeq R package. Clonality was computed as 1 minus normalized Shannon entropy; Gini coefficient was also calculated for each TRB dataset. Phenotypes of unsorted samples were inferred by mapping TRB sequences from sorted subsets of the recipient or donor onto the same recipient's unsorted samples. Here the immuneACCESS table is served through TCRdb, limited to in-frame sequences with V and J called. Missing clones are a known gap in these copies; in checked studies unresolved V genes cover under half, and the rest lacks a known reason. Clone size and the V and J calls come from that table; the DNA yielded D and trimming. The sample table records about 24,000 clones; roughly 88% of these occur just once. The top ten clonotypes cover approximately 6.7% of the sample.

Including cysteine and phenylalanine, the CDR3 has 13 amino acids. The retained sequence is limited to the CDR3, 39 bases, with the frame set at the first base. From the germline V gene, CDR1 is SQVTM and CDR2 is ANQGSEA. The junction carries 12 bases between V and J, which are trimmed by 6 bases and 3 bases respectively. This TCR was sampled from an older woman with a blood cancer, CMV-positive, and with a related stem cell donor. The specimen was PBMCs. The chain was built from TRBV29-1 and TRBJ1-5, with a weak D call of TRBD1 (6 bases match). The encoded CDR3 is CSVARDNNQPQHF. In nucleotide form, the sequence is TGCAGCGTAGCCCGGGACAACAATCAGCCCCAGCATTTT.